This T cell receptor (beta chain) was sequenced in a study of T-cell reconstitution after alpha-beta-depleted transplantation in children. In its sample, this clonotype was seen many times. Unique molecular identifiers were used to barcode this TCRbeta library. MiXCR, run by TCRdb on the PCR reads, gives a single entry per CDR3 protein. The sample has about 640,000 distinct CDR3 sequences, approximately 15% seen once. There are 12 residues in the CDR3. The trim removed 6 bases at V and 8 bases at J, leaving 4 bases unmatched. The germline CDR1 and CDR2 sequences are DFQATT and SNEGSKA (reference sequence).

The rearrangement uses TRBV20-1 and TRBJ1-4; 9 bases fit TRBD1. The specimen comprised PBMCs from the stem cell graft donor, sampled from the stem cell graft. This clonotype originated in a human donor who donated a stem cell graft to a child with acute myeloid leukemia. CDR3 sequence: CSADRGGEKLFF. The CDR3 DNA reads TGCAGTGCGGACAGGGGAGGAGAAAAACTGTTTTTT.